This T cell receptor (beta chain) derives from a study of blood T cell repertoires in COVID-19. Across the whole study: T cells, B-cell-depleted T cells, or PBMCs provided the cDNA or gDNA that served as material.

Produced via immunoSEQ multiplex PCR; TCRdb's table is partial and in-frame only. This table has about 11,000 clones, approximately 88% appearing once. V lost 2 bases to trimming and J lost 4 bases; unmatched junction nucleotides: 2. CDR1 and CDR2 (germline): MNHNY, SVGAGI (reference sequence). The CDR3 is 15 amino acids. The TCR was taken from a human donor in a cohort sampled during active COVID-19. The V gene is TRBV6-6, the J gene TRBJ2-2, with 9 bases identical to TRBD1. Source material: peripheral blood. CDR3 DNA: TGTGCCAGCAGTTACAACAGGGGGCCCACCGGGGAGCTGTTTTTT. It encodes CASSYNRGPTGELFF.